A single sample is the source of the 23 T cell receptor beta chains below, sequenced in a study of blood T cell repertoires in COVID-19. Using immunoSEQ multiplex PCR, the repertoire was profiled, and TCRdb retains in-frame clones only, with some absent. The data show about 140,000 clones, with roughly 84% seen just once and roughly 8.7% held by the top ten. Sequenced: peripheral blood. The source is a man younger than 40 with COVID-19, enrolled during active disease.

V usage is TRBV18 and J usage is TRBJ2-7; D gene ambiguous. Germline assignment: CDR1 KGHSH and CDR2 LQKENI. V was cut by 3 bases and J by 5 bases, with 11 bases left in between. This CDR3 region has 13 residues. CDR3 coding DNA: TGTGCCAGCTCACCCGAGCTAGTGGACGAGCAGTACTTC. Protein: CASSPELVDEQYF. Using reference TRBV18 and TRBJ2-7 for the parts outside the CDR3, the full variable domain is NAGVMQNPRHLVRRRGQEARLRCSPMKGHSHVYWYRQLPEEGLKFMVYLQKENIIDESGMPKERFSAEFPKEGPSILRIQQVVRGDSAAYFCASSPELVDEQYFGPGTRLTVT.

V gene TRBV3-1 (or the pseudogene TRBV3-2) combines with J gene TRBJ2-5, with TRBD1 matching 7 bases. Germline values: CDR1 LGHDT, CDR2 YNNKEL (reference sequence). The V and J ends lost 0 bases and 9 bases, in that order; junction bases with no gene match: 10. The CDR3 is 15 residues long. The DNA for the CDR3 is TGTGCCAGCAGCCAAGACGACAGGGTTGTTATGGCCCAGTACTTC. Translated: CASSQDDRVVMAQYF.

V and J are TRBV4-1 and TRBJ1-1, with 9 positions matching TRBD1. This CDR3 is built from 17 residues. CDR1 and CDR2 (germline): MGHRA, YSYEKL. The ends lost 1 base at V and 1 base at J; junction bases unmatched: 7. CDR3 DNA: TGCGCCAGCAGCCAAGTAGAACAGGGGGCGGGGAACACTGAAGCTTTCTTT. Translated: CASSQVEQGAGNTEAFF.

Only one count was recorded for this clone. This rearrangement joins TRBV5-1 to TRBJ2-2, with a possible D match to TRBD1 (5 bases). This CDR3 has 18 residues. V was shortened by 4 bases and J by 1 base, with 20 bases between the two germline ends. The germline V gene encodes CDR1 SGHRS and CDR2 YFSETQ. The CDR3 sequence is CASSLLTVTNWNTGELFF. The CDR3 DNA reads as TGCGCCAGCAGCCTTCTGACAGTGACCAACTGGAACACCGGGGAGCTGTTTTTT.

The rearrangement uses TRBV5-1 and TRBJ2-7; a weak D match, TRBD2 (5 bases). CDR3 length equals 12 residues. Germline V gives CDR1 SGHRS, CDR2 YFSETQ. Trimming removed 4 bases at V and 0 bases at J, with 5 bases between. CDR3 protein: CASSGSSYEQYF. DNA for the CDR3: TGCGCCAGCAGCGGGAGCTCCTACGAGCAGTACTTC.

This sequence joins TRBV19 and TRBJ2-6; 9 positions agree with TRBD2. The germline V gene has CDR1 LNHDA and CDR2 SQIVND (reference sequence). After removal of 6 bases from V and 0 bases from J, the junction contained 3 bases not matched to a gene. The CDR3 covers 16 residues. The CDR3 loop is CASRLAGGSGANVLTF. CDR3 in DNA: TGTGCCAGTAGACTAGCGGGCGGCTCTGGGGCCAACGTCCTGACTTTC.

The gene calls are TRBV2 and TRBJ2-7; D is perhaps TRBD2 (6 bases). The CDR3 has 16 amino acids. The germline V and J ends were trimmed by 7 bases and 1 base, with 20 bases remaining between them. Germline-derived CDR1 and CDR2 are SNHLY and FYNNEI. The CDR3 DNA sequence: TGTGCCAGCAACTCACCCGGGGATGCGGGGTCCTACGAGCAGTACTTC. Protein sequence: CASNSPGDAGSYEQYF.

This clone has just a few counts. The rearrangement links TRBV5-5 to TRBJ2-2, with D unclear. The germline V gene has CDR1 SGHKS and CDR2 YYEKEE (reference sequence). This CDR3 has 13 residues. Trimming removed 4 bases from V and 4 bases from J, with 8 bases in between. The CDR3 loop reads CASSPPGTGELFF. For the CDR3, the DNA is TGTGCCAGCAGCCCTCCGGGCACCGGGGAGCTGTTTTTT.

The rearrangement links TRBV7-9 to TRBJ2-2, with 10 bases that match TRBD2. The CDR3 runs to 18 residues. J lost 5 bases, V lost 2 bases, and 11 bases had no gene match. Per the germline V gene, CDR1 is SEHNR and CDR2 is FQNEAQ (reference sequence). The CDR3 nucleotides are TGTGCCAGCAGCTTAAGTGACAAGGCTAGCGGGAGTACCGGGGAGCTGTTTTTT. Its translation is CASSLSDKASGSTGELFF.

The V and J genes are TRBV10-1 and TRBJ2-7, with D perhaps TRBD2 (7 bases). Deletions cut 0 bases from V and 5 bases from J, with 14 bases between. The CDR3 is made up of 15 amino acids. Per the germline V gene, CDR1 is WNHNN and CDR2 is SYGVQD (reference sequence). The CDR3 DNA sequence: TGCGCCAGCAGTGAGTCGGGGGGGGCCACCCACGAGCAGTACTTC. This sequence encodes CASSESGGATHEQYF.

The CDR3 bases are TGCGCCAGCAGCCACATCGAACGGGGCAAAAACATTCAGTACTTC. This encodes CASSHIERGKNIQYF. The chain carries TRBV4-1 and TRBJ2-4; D possibly corresponds to TRBD2 (5 bases). The CDR3 totals 15 residues. V was shortened by 3 bases and J by 3 bases, with 12 bases between the two germline ends. The germline V gene has CDR1 MGHRA and CDR2 YSYEKL.

This clone was recorded only once. This chain uses TRBV29-1 with TRBJ1-2; no clear D gene. The CDR3 consists of 12 residues. V gave up 7 bases and J gave up 11 bases, with 20 bases separating them. Germline V gene sequence: CDR1 SQVTM, CDR2 ANQGSEA. The DNA of the CDR3 is TGCAGCGCGTCGTCCCAATTCGGGAGGTACACCTTC. It encodes CSASSQFGRYTF.

CDR3 amino acids: CASSPGQGITNIQYF. The CDR3 DNA reads TGTGCCAGCTCACCGGGACAGGGGATCACAAACATTCAGTACTTC. J is TRBJ2-4 and V is TRBV18; 10 bases agree with TRBD1. The CDR3 is 15 amino acids. Losses at the gene ends were 3 bases for V and 6 bases for J; bases not matched to a gene: 5. From germline, CDR1 is KGHSH and CDR2 LQKENI.

The table lists this clone with a count of one. DNA for the CDR3: TGTGCCAGCAGCAACCCGTGCGGGACCCAACCGAACGAGCAGTACTTC. Translated, it gives CASSNPCGTQPNEQYF. The genes are TRBV21-1 and TRBJ2-7; the DNA was not used to check the table's D call, TRBD2. TRBV21-1 is an annotated pseudogene. CDR3 length equals 16 residues.

The genes are TRBV29-1 and TRBJ1-2; D perhaps matches TRBD1 (5 bases). Trimming took 1 base from V and 2 from J, leaving 17 bases between them. The CDR3 is 16 residues long. Germline V gene sequence: CDR1 SQVTM, CDR2 ANQGSEA. In DNA, the CDR3 is TGCAGCGTTGAAGGAGGCAAGGAGACAGCGAACTATGGCTACACCTTC. Translating gives CSVEGGKETANYGYTF.

This clone came up once. The rearrangement joins TRBV30 to TRBJ2-3; 8 positions agree with TRBD1. This CDR3 comprises 14 residues. J lost 3 bases, V lost 0 bases, and 2 bases had no gene match. Looked up from germline, CDR1 is GTSNPN and CDR2 is SVGIG (reference sequence). CDR3 nucleotide sequence: TGTGCCTGGAGTGTGGGACAGGTAACAGATACGCAGTATTTT. Its protein is CAWSVGQVTDTQYF.

The sample holds a few counts of this clone. This chain connects TRBV6-6 to TRBJ2-7, with D possibly being TRBD1 (7 bases). Germline values: CDR1 MNHNY, CDR2 SVGAGI (reference sequence). Trimming stripped 11 bases from V and 3 bases from J, with 20 bases between. The CDR3 length is 14 residues. The DNA of the CDR3 is TGTGCCTCCCAGGCCGGAGGGGGCGGCTACGAGCAGTACTTC. Amino acids: CASQAGGGGYEQYF.

The chain recombines TRBV6-5 with TRBJ2-2; D unresolved. Germline loops: CDR1 MNHEY, CDR2 SVGAGI. Trimming took off 5 bases at V and 6 bases at J, with 7 bases between the two ends. This CDR3 is 12 amino acids long. The CDR3 region is CASSPLAGELFF. The CDR3 DNA reads as TGTGCCAGCAGTCCTCTAGCCGGGGAGCTGTTTTTT.

V is TRBV7-9 and J is TRBJ1-5; D is possibly TRBD1 (6 bases). CDR1 SEHNR and CDR2 FQNEAQ come from the germline V gene (reference sequence). This CDR3 comprises 17 residues. Trimming shortened V by 6 bases and J by 4 bases, and 22 bases separated the two germline ends. CDR3 loop: CASSSAPPGVANQPQHF. As DNA, the CDR3 is TGTGCCAGCAGTTCGGCCCCCCCAGGGGTAGCAAATCAGCCCCAGCATTTT.

The V and J genes are TRBV24-1 and TRBJ2-7, with 7 bases aligning to TRBD2. Trimming took 4 bases from V and 6 from J; bases not matched to a gene: 8. The CDR3 consists of 14 residues. Germline-derived CDR1 and CDR2 are KGHDR and SFDVKD. CDR3 region: CATSDGGGPGEQYF. CDR3 coding DNA: TGTGCCACCAGTGACGGGGGAGGGCCGGGCGAGCAGTACTTC.

This clone was picked up many times. This CDR3 reads CAWSTTGAYGYTF. CDR3 sequence (DNA): TGTGCCTGGAGTACGACAGGGGCCTATGGCTACACCTTC. This chain connects TRBV30 to TRBJ1-2; 8 nucleotides line up with TRBD1. The germline V gene encodes CDR1 GTSNPN and CDR2 SVGIG (reference sequence). The CDR3 spans 13 residues. Trimming cost V 2 bases and J 4 bases; bases outside gene matches: 3.

J is TRBJ1-4 and V is TRBV3-1 (or the pseudogene TRBV3-2); 9 bases match TRBD1. Germline loops: CDR1 LGHDT, CDR2 YNNKEL (reference sequence). Germline trimming cut 6 bases from V and 0 bases from J; bases unmatched to any gene: 2. CDR3 size: 15 residues. CDR3 in DNA: TGTGCCAGCAGGGACAGGGGAGCAACTAATGAAAAACTGTTTTTT. It encodes CASRDRGATNEKLFF.

This chain links TRBV29-1 with TRBJ2-2; TRBD1 might be the D (5 bases). This CDR3 spans 15 amino acids. V lost 3 bases and J lost 1, with 12 bases in between. Germline V gene lookup returns CDR1 SQVTM and CDR2 ANQGSEA. CDR3 loop: CSVEGQALNTGELFF. CDR3 nucleotides: TGCAGCGTTGAGGGGCAGGCCCTGAACACCGGGGAGCTGTTTTTT.